The 22 T cell receptor beta chains below were found in one sample sequenced in a study of T cell responses to AZD1222 COVID-19 vaccine. Clones were read by immunoSEQ multiplex PCR, and TCRdb kept only the in-frame ones, dropping some. The data contain about 150,000 clones, 90% to 95% of them singletons. The sample consisted of peripheral blood, taken 28 days after the second AZD1222 dose. These receptors came from an adult who received the AZD1222 COVID-19 vaccine.

DNA for the CDR3: TGTGCCAGCAGCTTAGTTTACGGGGATGATACGCAGTATTTT. It encodes CASSLVYGDDTQYF. The V and J genes are TRBV7-2 and TRBJ2-3, with D maybe TRBD2 (5 bases). In germline, CDR1 is SGHTA, CDR2 FQGNSA. The V end was cut by 1 base, the J end by 6 bases, with 11 bases between. The CDR3 covers 14 residues. The full variable domain, in which reference TRBV7-2 and TRBJ2-3 provide the parts outside the CDR3, is GAGVSQSPSNKVTEKGKDVELRCDPISGHTALYWYRQSLGQGLEFLIYFQGNSAPDKSGLPSDRFSAERTGGSVSTLTIQRTQQEDSAVYLCASSLVYGDDTQYFGPGTRLTVL.

This chain joins TRBV7-9 and TRBJ1-2; TRBD1 agrees at 10 bases. After removal of 5 bases from V and 4 bases from J, the junction contained 7 bases not matched to a gene. This CDR3 contains 15 residues. Germline lookup yields CDR1 SEHNR and CDR2 FQNEAQ (reference sequence). This chain's CDR3 is CASSTGDRGGYGYTF. As DNA, the CDR3 is TGTGCCAGCAGCACCGGGGACAGGGGTGGCTATGGCTACACCTTC. Combining the CDR3 with reference TRBV7-9 and TRBJ1-2 gives the whole variable domain DTGVSQNPRHKITKRGQNVTFRCDPISEHNRLYWYRQTLGQGPEFLTYFQNEAQLEKSRLLSDRFSAERPKGSFSTLEIQRTEQGDSAMYLCASSTGDRGGYGYTFGSGTRLTVV.

The chain recombines TRBV7-9 with TRBJ2-7; D is perhaps TRBD2 (6 bases). Per the germline V gene, CDR1 is SEHNR and CDR2 is FQNEAQ (reference sequence). There are 14 residues in the CDR3. V was cut by 0 bases and J by 6 bases, with 12 bases left in between. Here the CDR3 DNA reads TGTGCCAGCAGCTTAGCCTACGGGAGATCCGAGCAGTACTTC. Amino acid sequence: CASSLAYGRSEQYF. Drawing the rest from reference TRBV7-9 and TRBJ2-7, the complete variable domain is DTGVSQNPRHKITKRGQNVTFRCDPISEHNRLYWYRQTLGQGPEFLTYFQNEAQLEKSRLLSDRFSAERPKGSFSTLEIQRTEQGDSAMYLCASSLAYGRSEQYFGPGTRLTVT.

This chain joins TRBV6-1 and TRBJ2-5; 7 bases agree with TRBD2. CDR1 is MNHNS, CDR2 SASEGT, per germline. After removal of 0 bases from V and 7 bases from J, the junction contained 8 bases not matched to a gene. The CDR3 consists of 15 residues. The CDR3 DNA reads TGTGCCAGCAGTGAAGCGCGTTTGCGGGAGTCGACCCAGTACTTC. This encodes CASSEARLRESTQYF.

As DNA, the CDR3 is TGTGCCAGCACTACAGCAGGACCCCATGGCTACACCTTC. Translated, it gives CASTTAGPHGYTF. The V and J genes are TRBV2 and TRBJ1-2, with D hard to call. Trimming removed 7 bases at V and 6 bases at J, with 15 bases between. In germline, CDR1 is SNHLY, CDR2 FYNNEI. This CDR3 comprises 13 residues.

The rearrangement links TRBV15 to TRBJ1-3, with 8 nucleotides matching TRBD1. CDR1 and CDR2 (germline): LNHNV, YYDKDF (reference sequence). Trimming cost V 3 bases and J 8 bases; bases outside gene matches: 9. CDR3 length: 15 amino acids. CDR3: CATSRGQAAGDTIYF. CDR3 nucleotides: TGTGCCACCAGCAGGGGACAGGCAGCCGGGGACACCATATATTTT.

The V gene is TRBV4-1, the J gene TRBJ1-1, with D tentatively TRBD1 (5 bases). This CDR3 is built from 17 residues. Germline V gives CDR1 MGHRA, CDR2 YSYEKL. Between the trimmed V and J ends, which lost 4 bases and 4 bases, there was a span of 22 bases. CDR3: CASSRKVISGYSTEAFF. The DNA of the CDR3 is TGCGCCAGCAGCCGAAAGGTGATCTCAGGGTATTCCACTGAAGCTTTCTTT.

The rearrangement uses TRBV5-6 and TRBJ2-1; 12 bases fit TRBD2. The CDR3 extends over 14 amino acids. Germline CDR1 SGHDT, CDR2 YYEEEE. Losses at the gene ends were 3 bases for V and 9 bases for J; bases not matched to a gene: 4. This chain's CDR3 is CASSSSGGAPEQFF. The DNA of the CDR3 is TGTGCCAGCAGCTCTAGCGGGGGGGCTCCTGAGCAGTTCTTC.

V is TRBV7-3 and J is TRBJ2-1, with D perhaps matching TRBD2 (6 bases). CDR1 and CDR2 (germline): SGHTA, FQGTGA. Trimming removed 5 bases at V and 9 bases at J, with 14 bases between. This CDR3 contains 13 residues. CDR3 protein: CASSPSGAFEQFF. CDR3 nucleotides: TGTGCCAGCAGCCCCTCGGGAGCGTTTGAGCAGTTCTTC.

This chain joins TRBV3-1 (or the pseudogene TRBV3-2) and TRBJ1-6; 7 bases line up with TRBD1. The CDR3 has 17 amino acids. The germline V gene encodes CDR1 LGHDT and CDR2 YNNKEL (reference sequence). V lost 0 bases and J lost 6; bases outside the gene matches: 8. The CDR3 protein is CASSQDQRQGPNSPLHF. DNA of the CDR3: TGTGCCAGCAGCCAAGATCAACGACAGGGACCTAATTCACCCCTCCACTTT.

This sequence joins TRBV6-6 and TRBJ1-4; D possibly corresponds to TRBD1 (5 bases). Looked up from germline, CDR1 is MNHNY and CDR2 is SVGAGI (reference sequence). This CDR3 spans 14 amino acids. The ends were cut back, 6 bases at V and 7 bases at J, with 15 bases in the middle. The CDR3 sequence: CASRSGTLGEKLFF. For the CDR3, the DNA is TGTGCCAGCAGATCCGGGACGCTGGGTGAAAAACTGTTTTTT.

V is TRBV4-2 and J is TRBJ1-6; D is ambiguous. The CDR3 runs to 14 residues. The V and J ends lost 0 bases and 9 bases respectively, with 9 bases between them. CDR1 and CDR2 (germline): LGHNA, YNFKEQ. CDR3 sequence reads: CASSQDPKASPLHF. CDR3 in DNA: TGTGCCAGCAGCCAAGATCCAAAGGCTTCACCCCTCCACTTT.

The V and J genes are TRBV7-2 and TRBJ2-3, with 7 nucleotides matching TRBD2. CDR1 and CDR2 from the germline V gene are SGHTA and FQGNSA. V was pared by 5 bases and J by 2 bases, with 10 bases of the junction left unmatched. The CDR3 consists of 16 residues. CDR3 nucleotide sequence: TGTGCCAGCAGCAAAACGGGGGGAACGGCCACAGATACGCAGTATTTT. It specifies CASSKTGGTATDTQYF.

This clone was seen once. The gene calls are TRBV7-9 and TRBJ1-2; D may be TRBD1 (5 bases). The CDR3 has 13 amino acids. Trimming cost V 5 bases and J 4 bases, with 11 bases left between them. The germline V gene encodes CDR1 SEHNR and CDR2 FQNEAQ (reference sequence). DNA for the CDR3: TGTGCCAGCAGCCGACGAGACAGCTATGGCTACACCTTC. It is translated as CASSRRDSYGYTF.

The chain joins TRBV15 to TRBJ1-5; a weak D match, TRBD1 (5 bases). V was shortened by 1 base and J by 7 bases, with 14 bases between the two germline ends. The length of the CDR3 is 15 residues. Germline V lookup: CDR1 LNHNV, CDR2 YYDKDF (reference sequence). The CDR3 nucleotides are TGTGCCACCAGCAGAGGCCCGGACAATTGGCAGCCCCAGCATTTT. Translation: CATSRGPDNWQPQHF.

The chain carries TRBV7-9 and TRBJ1-2, with 10 bases matching TRBD1. This CDR3 is built from 14 residues. Germline CDR1 and CDR2: SEHNR and FQNEAQ (reference sequence). J gave up 6 bases and V 2 bases, and 3 bases lay outside the gene matches. The CDR3 spells CASSLRQGANGYTF. DNA for the CDR3: TGTGCCAGCAGCTTACGACAGGGGGCGAATGGCTACACCTTC. The full variable domain, rest sourced from reference TRBV7-9 and TRBJ1-2, is DTGVSQNPRHKITKRGQNVTFRCDPISEHNRLYWYRQTLGQGPEFLTYFQNEAQLEKSRLLSDRFSAERPKGSFSTLEIQRTEQGDSAMYLCASSLRQGANGYTFGSGTRLTVV.

The chain links TRBV5-1 to TRBJ1-1; TRBD1 might be the D (5 bases). Germline V gene data show CDR1 as SGHRS and CDR2 as YFSETQ. Trimming removed 4 bases from V and 3 bases from J, with 16 bases in between. The length of the CDR3 is 15 residues. Written as DNA, the CDR3 is TGCGCCAGCAGCCCGGGGGTGGCATCACACACTGAAGCTTTCTTT. Protein: CASSPGVASHTEAFF.

This clone was observed a single time. The V gene is TRBV19, the J gene TRBJ2-7; 7 positions match TRBD1. The germline V gene has CDR1 LNHDA and CDR2 SQIVND (reference sequence). The CDR3 is 14 amino acids. V was clipped by 6 bases and J by 2 bases; unmatched bases: 7. CDR3 residues: CASRWKGGPYEQYF. In DNA form, the CDR3 reads TGTGCCAGTAGATGGAAAGGGGGCCCCTACGAGCAGTACTTC. Supplemented by reference TRBV19 and TRBJ2-7, the full variable domain reads DGGITQSPKYLFRKEGQNVTLSCEQNLNHDAMYWYRQDPGQGLRLIYYSQIVNDFQKGDIAEGYSVSREKKESFPLTVTSAQKNPTAFYLCASRWKGGPYEQYFGPGTRLTVT.

This chain connects TRBV7-9 to TRBJ2-1; D gene ambiguous. Deletions cut 1 base from V and 9 bases from J, with 10 bases between. The CDR3 contains 13 residues. The germline CDR1 and CDR2 sequences are SEHNR and FQNEAQ (reference sequence). CDR3 amino acids: CASSLVFGSEQFF. The DNA of the CDR3 is TGTGCCAGCAGCTTAGTCTTCGGTAGTGAGCAGTTCTTC.

V and J are TRBV18 and TRBJ1-1; the match to TRBD1 covers 8 bases. The CDR3 length is 16 residues. CDR1 KGHSH and CDR2 LQKENI come from the germline V gene. J was trimmed by 6 bases and V by 1 base; bases with no gene match: 10. The CDR3 spells CASSPLSQGGDAEAFF. CDR3 nucleotide sequence: TGTGCCAGCTCACCACTTTCACAGGGGGGGGACGCTGAAGCTTTCTTT.

In nucleotides, the CDR3 is TGTGCCAGTAGTACTCCGACTAGCGGGACGGGGGAGCAGTACTTC. Amino acids: CASSTPTSGTGEQYF. The rearrangement joins TRBV19 to TRBJ2-7; 11 bases map to TRBD2. Trimming removed 4 bases from V and 7 bases from J; junction bases left unmatched: 9. The CDR3 runs 15 residues. From germline, CDR1 is LNHDA and CDR2 SQIVND (reference sequence). The full variable domain, in which reference TRBV19 and TRBJ2-7 provide the parts outside the CDR3, is DGGITQSPKYLFRKEGQNVTLSCEQNLNHDAMYWYRQDPGQGLRLIYYSQIVNDFQKGDIAEGYSVSREKKESFPLTVTSAQKNPTAFYLCASSTPTSGTGEQYFGPGTRLTVT.

V gene TRBV20-1 combines with J gene TRBJ1-1; perhaps TRBD1 as D (5 bases). Germline-derived CDR1 and CDR2 are DFQATT and SNEGSKA (reference sequence). The length of the CDR3 is 13 residues. V was pared by 3 bases and J by 4 bases, with 12 bases between. The CDR3: CSASRVGGTEAFF. The DNA for the CDR3 is TGCAGTGCTAGTAGAGTGGGGGGCACTGAAGCTTTCTTT.